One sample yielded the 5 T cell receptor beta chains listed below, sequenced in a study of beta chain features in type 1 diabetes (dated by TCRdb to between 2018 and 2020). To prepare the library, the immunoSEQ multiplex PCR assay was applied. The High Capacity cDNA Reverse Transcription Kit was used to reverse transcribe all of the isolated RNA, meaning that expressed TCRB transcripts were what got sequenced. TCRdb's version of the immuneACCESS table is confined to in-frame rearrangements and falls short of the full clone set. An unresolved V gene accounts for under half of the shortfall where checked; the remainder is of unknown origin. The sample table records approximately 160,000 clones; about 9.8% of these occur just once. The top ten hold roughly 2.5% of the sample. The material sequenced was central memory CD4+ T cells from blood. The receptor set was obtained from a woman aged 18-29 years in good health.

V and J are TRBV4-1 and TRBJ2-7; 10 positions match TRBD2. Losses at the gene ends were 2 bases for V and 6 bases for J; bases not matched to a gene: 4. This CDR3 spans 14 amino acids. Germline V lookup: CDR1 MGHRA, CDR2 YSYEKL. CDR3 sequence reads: CASSQLAGVGEQYF. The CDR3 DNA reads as TGCGCCAGCAGCCAACTAGCGGGAGTGGGCGAGCAGTACTTC.

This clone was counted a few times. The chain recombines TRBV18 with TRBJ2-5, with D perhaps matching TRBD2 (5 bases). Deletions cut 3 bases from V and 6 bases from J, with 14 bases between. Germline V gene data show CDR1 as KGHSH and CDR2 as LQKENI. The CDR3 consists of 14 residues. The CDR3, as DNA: TGTGCCAGCTCACCGCGAGGGAACGTGAAGACCCAGTACTTC. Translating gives CASSPRGNVKTQYF.

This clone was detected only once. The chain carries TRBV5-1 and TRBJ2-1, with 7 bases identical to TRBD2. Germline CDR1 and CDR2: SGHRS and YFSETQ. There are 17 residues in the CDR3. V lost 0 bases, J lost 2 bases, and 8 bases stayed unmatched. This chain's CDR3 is CASSLAPSGGAYNEQFF. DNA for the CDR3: TGCGCCAGCAGCTTGGCCCCCTCTGGGGGGGCCTACAATGAGCAGTTCTTC.

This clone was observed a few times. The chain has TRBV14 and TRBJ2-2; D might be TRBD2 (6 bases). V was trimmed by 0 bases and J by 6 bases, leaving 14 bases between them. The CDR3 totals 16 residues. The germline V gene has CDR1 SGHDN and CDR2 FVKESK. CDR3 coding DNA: TGTGCCAGCAGCCAAGACGGGGGATCAAGATCCGGGGAGCTGTTTTTT. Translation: CASSQDGGSRSGELFF.

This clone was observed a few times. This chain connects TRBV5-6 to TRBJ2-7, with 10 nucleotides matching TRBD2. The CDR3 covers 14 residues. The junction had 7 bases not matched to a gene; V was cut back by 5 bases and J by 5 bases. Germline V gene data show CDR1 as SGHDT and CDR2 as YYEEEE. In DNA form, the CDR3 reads TGTGCCAGCAGGGGAGCTAGCGGGAGCAACGAGCAGTACTTC. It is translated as CASRGASGSNEQYF.